The present T cell receptor beta chain was sequenced within a study of blood T cell repertoires in COVID-19. Study-level background: From T cells, B-cell-depleted T cells, or PBMCs came the material, which was cDNA or gDNA.

The CDR3 runs 16 residues. Germline CDR1 SGHVS, CDR2 FNYEAQ. Trimming took off 2 bases at V and 7 bases at J, with 18 bases between the two ends. Study processing details: It was from reference gene primer amplification that nucleated cell counts were estimated. Only in-frame clones appear in the TCRdb table, and some are missing; sequencing was by immunoSEQ multiplex PCR. The DNA gave D and trimming, while V, J and clone size come from that table. The data contain more than 150,000 clones, under 85% of them singletons. This receptor was obtained from a man between 60 and 75 years old with active or convalescent COVID-19. The chain uses TRBV7-6 and TRBJ1-3; D possibly corresponds to TRBD1 (6 bases). The sample taken for sequencing was peripheral blood. Written as DNA, the CDR3 is TGTGCCAGCAGCTTAAATACAGGGTTTTCGATGAACACCATATATTTT. Translated: CASSLNTGFSMNTIYF.